This T cell receptor beta chain was identified during a study of blood T cell repertoires in COVID-19. Only in-frame clones appear in the TCRdb table, and some are missing; sequencing was by immunoSEQ multiplex PCR. This sample has around 44,000 clones; roughly four fifths occur once, and the top ten carry more than 30%. This clone was recorded once. V was pared by 0 bases and J by 3 bases, with 12 bases between. The CDR3 sequence is 15 residues long. CDR1 is MNHEY, CDR2 SMNVEV, per germline (reference sequence). Specimen: peripheral blood. This sequence was found in a man in his forties with active or convalescent COVID-19. The chain links TRBV27 to TRBJ2-7, with D possibly matching TRBD2 (6 bases). As DNA, the CDR3 is TGTGCCAGCAGTTTATCTGGCGGGACTCACTACGAGCAGTACTTC. Residues: CASSLSGGTHYEQYF.